This T cell receptor (beta chain) was documented in a study of cytomegalovirus exposure and HLA in healthy donors. This CDR3 spans 14 amino acids. Losses at the gene ends were 6 bases for V and 5 bases for J; bases not matched to a gene: 0. CDR1 is SGHVS and CDR2 is FQNEAQ in the germline V gene. Use of 60 Vbeta and 13 Jbeta primers characterized the PCR. Only in-frame clones appear in the TCRdb table, and some are missing; sequencing was by immunoSEQ multiplex PCR. The sample yields about 150,000 clones, roughly 77% seen once. The chain uses TRBV7-8 and TRBJ2-2; TRBD2 aligns across 13 bases. This TCR was sampled from a human donor in good health. The specimen was PBMCs. The CDR3 region has the DNA TGTGCCAGCAGGGGACTAGCGGGGACCGGGGAGCTGTTTTTT. Encoded protein: CASRGLAGTGELFF.